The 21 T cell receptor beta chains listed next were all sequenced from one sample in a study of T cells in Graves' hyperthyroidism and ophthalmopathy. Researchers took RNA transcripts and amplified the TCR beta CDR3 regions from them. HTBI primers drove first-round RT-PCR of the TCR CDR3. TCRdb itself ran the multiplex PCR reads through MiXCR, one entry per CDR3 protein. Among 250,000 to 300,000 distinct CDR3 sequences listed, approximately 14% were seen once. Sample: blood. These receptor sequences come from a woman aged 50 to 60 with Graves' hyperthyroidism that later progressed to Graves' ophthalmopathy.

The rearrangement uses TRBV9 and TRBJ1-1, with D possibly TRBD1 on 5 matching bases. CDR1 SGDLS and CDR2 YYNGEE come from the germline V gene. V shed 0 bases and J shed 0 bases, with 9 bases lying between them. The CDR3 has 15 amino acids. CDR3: CASSVEGRMNTEAFF. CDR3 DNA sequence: TGTGCCAGCAGCGTAGAGGGGCGAATGAACACTGAAGCTTTCTTT.

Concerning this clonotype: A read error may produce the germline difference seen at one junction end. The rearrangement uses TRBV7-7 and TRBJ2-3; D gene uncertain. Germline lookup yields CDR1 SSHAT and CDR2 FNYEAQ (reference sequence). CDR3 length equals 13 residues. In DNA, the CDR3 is TGTGCTAGCAGCTTAATGGTGGCAGATACGCAGTATTTT. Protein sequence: CASSLMVADTQYF.

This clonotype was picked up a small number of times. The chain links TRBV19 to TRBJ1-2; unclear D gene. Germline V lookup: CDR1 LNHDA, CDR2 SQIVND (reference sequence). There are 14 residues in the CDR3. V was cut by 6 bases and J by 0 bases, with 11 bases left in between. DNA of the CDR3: TGTGCCAGTAGAGTGACCCCAACTAACTATGGCTACACCTTC. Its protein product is CASRVTPTNYGYTF. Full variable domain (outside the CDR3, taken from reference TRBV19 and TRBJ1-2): DGGITQSPKYLFRKEGQNVTLSCEQNLNHDAMYWYRQDPGQGLRLIYYSQIVNDFQKGDIAEGYSVSREKKESFPLTVTSAQKNPTAFYLCASRVTPTNYGYTFGSGTRLTVV.

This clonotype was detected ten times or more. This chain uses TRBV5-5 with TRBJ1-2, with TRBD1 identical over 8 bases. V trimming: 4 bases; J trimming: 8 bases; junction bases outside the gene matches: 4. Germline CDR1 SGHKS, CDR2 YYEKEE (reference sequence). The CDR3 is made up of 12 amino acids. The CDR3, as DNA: TGTGCCAGCAGCATCAGGGGGCGAGGCTACACCTTC. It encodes CASSIRGRGYTF.

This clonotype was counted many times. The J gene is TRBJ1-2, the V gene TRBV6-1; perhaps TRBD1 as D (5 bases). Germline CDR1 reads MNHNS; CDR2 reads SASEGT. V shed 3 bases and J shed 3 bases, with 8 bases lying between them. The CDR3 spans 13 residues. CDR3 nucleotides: TGTGCCAGCAGTGAGGGACTGCACTATGGCTACACCTTC. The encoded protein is CASSEGLHYGYTF.

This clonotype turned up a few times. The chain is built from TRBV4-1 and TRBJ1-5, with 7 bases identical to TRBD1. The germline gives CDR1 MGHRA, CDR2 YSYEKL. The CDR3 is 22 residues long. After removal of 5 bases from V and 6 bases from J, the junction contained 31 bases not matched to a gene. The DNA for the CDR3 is TGCGCCAGCAGCAGCCTCCTAGGGGGCACAGGGCGGTTTTTTAAGACGGGTCAGCCCCAGCATTTT. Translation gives CASSSLLGGTGRFFKTGQPQHF.

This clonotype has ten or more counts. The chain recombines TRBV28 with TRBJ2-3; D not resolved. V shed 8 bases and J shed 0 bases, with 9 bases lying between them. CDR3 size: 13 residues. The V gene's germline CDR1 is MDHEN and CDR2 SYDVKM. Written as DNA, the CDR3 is TGTGCCAGCGAGACGCCTAGCACAGATACGCAGTATTTT. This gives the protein CASETPSTDTQYF.

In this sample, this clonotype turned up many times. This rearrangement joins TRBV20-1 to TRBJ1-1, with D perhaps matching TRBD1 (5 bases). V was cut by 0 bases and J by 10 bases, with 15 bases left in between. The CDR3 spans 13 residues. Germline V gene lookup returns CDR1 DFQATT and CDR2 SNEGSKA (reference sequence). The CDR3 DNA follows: TGCAGTGCTAGAGATCTCGGGGGAAGGGGAGCTTTCTTT. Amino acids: CSARDLGGRGAFF.

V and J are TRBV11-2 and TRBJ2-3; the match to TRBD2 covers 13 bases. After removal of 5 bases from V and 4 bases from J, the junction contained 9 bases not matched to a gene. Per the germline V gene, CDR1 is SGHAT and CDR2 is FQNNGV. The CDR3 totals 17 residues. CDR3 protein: CASSPGPGLAGSDTQYF. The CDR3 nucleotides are TGTGCCAGCAGCCCCGGACCGGGACTAGCGGGGTCAGATACGCAGTATTTT.

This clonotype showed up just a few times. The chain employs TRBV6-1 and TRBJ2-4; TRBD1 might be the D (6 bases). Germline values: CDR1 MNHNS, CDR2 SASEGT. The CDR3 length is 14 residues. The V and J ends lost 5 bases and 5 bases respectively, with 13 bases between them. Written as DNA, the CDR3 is TGTGCCAGCAGTTCACCTAACAGGGAAAACATTCAGTACTTC. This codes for CASSSPNRENIQYF.

This chain's CDR3 is CSVEDFAGLSDGYTF. The CDR3 region has the DNA TGCAGCGTTGAAGACTTCGCTGGACTGTCGGATGGCTACACCTTC. The chain couples TRBV29-1 to TRBJ1-2; D not certain. V lost 0 bases and J lost 6, with 17 bases in between. The CDR3 is 15 amino acids. Germline V gene sequence: CDR1 SQVTM, CDR2 ANQGSEA. Complete variable domain (other parts from reference TRBV29-1 and TRBJ1-2): SAVISQKPSRDICQRGTSLTIQCQVDSQVTMMFWYRQQPGQSLTLIATANQGSEATYESGFVIDKFPISRPNLTFSTLTVSNMSPEDSSIYLCSVEDFAGLSDGYTFGSGTRLTVV.

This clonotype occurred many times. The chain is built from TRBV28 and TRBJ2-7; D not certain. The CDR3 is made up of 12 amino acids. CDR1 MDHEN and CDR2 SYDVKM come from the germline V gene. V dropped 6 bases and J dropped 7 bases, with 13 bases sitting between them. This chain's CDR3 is CASSPFIGEQYF. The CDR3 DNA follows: TGTGCCAGCAGCCCATTTATCGGGGAGCAGTACTTC.

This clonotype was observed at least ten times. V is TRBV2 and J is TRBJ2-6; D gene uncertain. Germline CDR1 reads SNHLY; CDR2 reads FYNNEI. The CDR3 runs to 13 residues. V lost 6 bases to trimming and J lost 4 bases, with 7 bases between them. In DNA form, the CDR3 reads TGTGCCAGCAGGGCGGAAGGGGCCAACGTCCTGACTTTC. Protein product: CASRAEGANVLTF.

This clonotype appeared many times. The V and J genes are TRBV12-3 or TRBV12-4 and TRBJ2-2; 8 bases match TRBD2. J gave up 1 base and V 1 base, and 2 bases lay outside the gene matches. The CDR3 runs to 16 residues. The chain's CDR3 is CASSLGLAGNTGELFF. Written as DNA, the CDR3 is TGTGCCAGCAGTTTAGGGCTAGCGGGGAACACCGGGGAGCTGTTTTTT.

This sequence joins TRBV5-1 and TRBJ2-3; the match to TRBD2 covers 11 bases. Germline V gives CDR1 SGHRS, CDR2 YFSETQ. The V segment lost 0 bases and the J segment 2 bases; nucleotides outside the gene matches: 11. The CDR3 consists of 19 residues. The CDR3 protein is CASSLGLAGGRSTTDTQYF. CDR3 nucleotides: TGCGCCAGCAGCTTGGGGCTAGCGGGAGGCCGCTCGACCACAGATACGCAGTATTTT.

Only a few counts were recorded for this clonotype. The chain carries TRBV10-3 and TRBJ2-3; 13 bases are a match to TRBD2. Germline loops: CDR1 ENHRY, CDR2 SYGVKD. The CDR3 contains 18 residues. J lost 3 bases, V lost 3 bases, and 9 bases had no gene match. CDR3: CAISDYRGLAGRTDTQYF. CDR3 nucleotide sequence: TGTGCCATCAGTGACTACCGGGGACTAGCGGGAAGGACAGATACGCAGTATTTT.

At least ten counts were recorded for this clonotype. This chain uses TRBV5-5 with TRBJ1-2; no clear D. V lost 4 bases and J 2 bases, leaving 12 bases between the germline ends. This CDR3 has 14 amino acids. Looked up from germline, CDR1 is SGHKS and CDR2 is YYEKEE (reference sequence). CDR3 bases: TGTGCCAGCAGCCCCTTACCGGCAAACTATGGCTACACCTTC. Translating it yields CASSPLPANYGYTF.

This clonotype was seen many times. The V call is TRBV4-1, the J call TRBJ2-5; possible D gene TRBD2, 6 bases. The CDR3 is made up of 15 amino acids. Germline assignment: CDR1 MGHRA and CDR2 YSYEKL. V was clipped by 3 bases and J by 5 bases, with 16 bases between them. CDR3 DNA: TGCGCCAGCAGCCATCAAAAGGAGGGCGGGGAGACCCAGTACTTC. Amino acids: CASSHQKEGGETQYF.

CDR3 DNA sequence: TGCGCCAGCAGCCGAGGACTAGCGGGACCTAACAATGAGCAGTTCTTC. Translation: CASSRGLAGPNNEQFF. The gene calls are TRBV4-1 and TRBJ2-1, with TRBD2 matching 12 bases. This CDR3 contains 16 residues. Germline loops: CDR1 MGHRA, CDR2 YSYEKL. The V and J ends lost 4 bases and 5 bases, in that order; junction bases with no gene match: 6.

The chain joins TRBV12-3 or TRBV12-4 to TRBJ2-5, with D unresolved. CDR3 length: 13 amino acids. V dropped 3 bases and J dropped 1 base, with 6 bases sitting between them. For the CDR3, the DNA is TGTGCCAGCAGTTTTTATAGCCAAGAGACCCAGTACTTC. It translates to CASSFYSQETQYF.

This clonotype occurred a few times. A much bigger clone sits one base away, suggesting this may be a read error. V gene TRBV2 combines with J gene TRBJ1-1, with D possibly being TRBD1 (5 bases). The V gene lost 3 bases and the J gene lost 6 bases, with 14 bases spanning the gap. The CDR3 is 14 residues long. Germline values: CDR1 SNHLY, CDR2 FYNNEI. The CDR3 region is CASSEQGTDAEAFF. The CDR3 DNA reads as TGTGCCAGCAGTGAGCAGGGAACGGACGCTGAAGCTTTCTTT.